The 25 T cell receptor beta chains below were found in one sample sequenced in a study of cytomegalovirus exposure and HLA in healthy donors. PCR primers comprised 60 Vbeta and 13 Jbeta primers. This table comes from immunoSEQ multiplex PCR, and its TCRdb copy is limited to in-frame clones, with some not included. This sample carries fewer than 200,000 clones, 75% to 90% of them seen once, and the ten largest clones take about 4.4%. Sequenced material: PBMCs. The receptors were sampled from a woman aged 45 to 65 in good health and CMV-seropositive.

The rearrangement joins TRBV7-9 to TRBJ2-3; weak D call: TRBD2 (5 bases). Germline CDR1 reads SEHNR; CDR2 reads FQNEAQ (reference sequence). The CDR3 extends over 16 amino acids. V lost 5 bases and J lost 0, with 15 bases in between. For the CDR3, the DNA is TGTGCCAGCAGCCCCGGATTTGGCGGGAGCACAGATACGCAGTATTTT. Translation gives CASSPGFGGSTDTQYF.

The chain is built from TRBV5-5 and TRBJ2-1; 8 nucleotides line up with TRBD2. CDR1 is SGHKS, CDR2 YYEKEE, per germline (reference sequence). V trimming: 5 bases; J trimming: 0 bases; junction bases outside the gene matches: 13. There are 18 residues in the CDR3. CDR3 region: CASSPRVGGGSSYNEQFF. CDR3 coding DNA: TGTGCCAGCAGTCCGCGTGTGGGCGGGGGGAGCTCCTACAATGAGCAGTTCTTC.

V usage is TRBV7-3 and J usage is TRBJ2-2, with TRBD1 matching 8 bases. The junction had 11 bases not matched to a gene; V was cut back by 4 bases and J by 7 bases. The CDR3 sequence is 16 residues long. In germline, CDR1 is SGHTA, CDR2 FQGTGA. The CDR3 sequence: CASSYRGSPMGGELFF. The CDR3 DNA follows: TGTGCCAGCAGCTACAGGGGGTCCCCAATGGGCGGGGAGCTGTTTTTT.

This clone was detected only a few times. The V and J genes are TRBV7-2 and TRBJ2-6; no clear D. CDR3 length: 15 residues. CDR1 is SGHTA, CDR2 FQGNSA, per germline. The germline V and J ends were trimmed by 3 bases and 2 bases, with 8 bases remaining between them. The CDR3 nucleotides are TGTGCCAGCAGCTTGTCCCGGGCTGGGGCCAACGTCCTGACTTTC. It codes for CASSLSRAGANVLTF.

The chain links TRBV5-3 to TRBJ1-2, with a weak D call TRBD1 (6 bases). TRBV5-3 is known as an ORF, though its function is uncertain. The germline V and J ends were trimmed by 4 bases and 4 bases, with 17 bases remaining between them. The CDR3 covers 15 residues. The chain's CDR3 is CARSKGQTPSYGYTF. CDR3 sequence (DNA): TGTGCCAGAAGCAAAGGACAGACCCCCTCCTATGGCTACACCTTC.

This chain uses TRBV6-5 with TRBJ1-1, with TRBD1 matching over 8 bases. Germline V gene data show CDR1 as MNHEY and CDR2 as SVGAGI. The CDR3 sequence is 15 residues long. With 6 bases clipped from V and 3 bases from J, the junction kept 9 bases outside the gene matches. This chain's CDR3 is CASRRDRGEYTEAFF. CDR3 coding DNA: TGTGCCAGCAGAAGAGACAGGGGAGAGTACACTGAAGCTTTCTTT.

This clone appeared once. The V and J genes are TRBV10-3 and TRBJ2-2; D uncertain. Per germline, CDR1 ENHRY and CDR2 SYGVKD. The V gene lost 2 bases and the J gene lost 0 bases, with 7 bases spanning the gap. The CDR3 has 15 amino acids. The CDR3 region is CAISELTANTGELFF. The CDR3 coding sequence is TGTGCCATCAGTGAGCTAACAGCGAACACCGGGGAGCTGTTTTTT.

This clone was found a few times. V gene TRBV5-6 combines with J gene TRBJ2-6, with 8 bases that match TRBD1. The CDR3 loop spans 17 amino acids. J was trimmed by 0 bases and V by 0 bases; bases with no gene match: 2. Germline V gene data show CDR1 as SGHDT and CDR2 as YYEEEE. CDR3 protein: CASSLAGGNSGANVLTF. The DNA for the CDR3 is TGTGCCAGCAGCTTGGCAGGGGGCAACTCTGGGGCCAACGTCCTGACTTTC. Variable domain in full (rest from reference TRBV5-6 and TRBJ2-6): DAGVTQSPTHLIKTRGQQVTLRCSPKSGHDTVSWYQQALGQGPQFIFQYYEEEERQRGNFPDRFSGHQFPNYSSELNVNALLLGDSALYLCASSLAGGNSGANVLTFGAGSRLTVL.

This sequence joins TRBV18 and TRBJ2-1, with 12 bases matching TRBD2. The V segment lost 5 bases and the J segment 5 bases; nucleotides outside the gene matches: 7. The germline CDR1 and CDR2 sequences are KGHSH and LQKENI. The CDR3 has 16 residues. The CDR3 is CASSSGLAGSNNEQFF. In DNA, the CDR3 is TGTGCCAGCTCATCCGGACTAGCGGGGTCAAACAATGAGCAGTTCTTC.

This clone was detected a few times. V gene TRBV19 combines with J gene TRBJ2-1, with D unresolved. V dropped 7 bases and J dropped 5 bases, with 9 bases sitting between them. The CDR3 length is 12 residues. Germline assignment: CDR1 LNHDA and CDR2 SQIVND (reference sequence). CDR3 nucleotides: TGTGCCAGTAAACTAACCAACAATGAGCAGTTCTTC. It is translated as CASKLTNNEQFF.

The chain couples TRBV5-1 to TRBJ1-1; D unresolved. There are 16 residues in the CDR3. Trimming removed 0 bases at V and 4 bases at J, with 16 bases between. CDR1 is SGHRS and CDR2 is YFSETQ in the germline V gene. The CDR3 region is CASSLAPGNVGTEAFF. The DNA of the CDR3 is TGCGCCAGCAGCTTGGCTCCGGGAAACGTGGGCACTGAAGCTTTCTTT.

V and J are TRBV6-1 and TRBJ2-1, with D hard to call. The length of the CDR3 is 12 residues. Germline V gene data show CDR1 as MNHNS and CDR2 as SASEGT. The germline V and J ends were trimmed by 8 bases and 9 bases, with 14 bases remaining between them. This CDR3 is CASELVVGEQFF. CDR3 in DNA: TGTGCCAGCGAATTAGTAGTTGGTGAGCAGTTCTTC.

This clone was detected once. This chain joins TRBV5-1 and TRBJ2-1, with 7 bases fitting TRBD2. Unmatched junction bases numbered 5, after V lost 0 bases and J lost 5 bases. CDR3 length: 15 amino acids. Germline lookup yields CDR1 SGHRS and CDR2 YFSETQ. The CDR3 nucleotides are TGCGCCAGCAGCTTGGACGGGAGGTCTAACAATGAGCAGTTCTTC. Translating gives CASSLDGRSNNEQFF.

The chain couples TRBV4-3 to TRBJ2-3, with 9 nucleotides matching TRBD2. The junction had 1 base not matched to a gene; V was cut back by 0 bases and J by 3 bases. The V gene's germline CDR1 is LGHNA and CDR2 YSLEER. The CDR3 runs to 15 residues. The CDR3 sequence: CASSQEAGGTDTQYF. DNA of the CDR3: TGCGCCAGCAGCCAAGAGGCGGGAGGGACAGATACGCAGTATTTT.

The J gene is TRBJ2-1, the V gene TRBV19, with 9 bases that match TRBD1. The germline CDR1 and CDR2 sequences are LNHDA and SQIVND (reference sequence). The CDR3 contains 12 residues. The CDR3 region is CATGQGENEQFF. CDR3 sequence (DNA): TGTGCGACGGGACAGGGCGAAAATGAGCAGTTCTTC.

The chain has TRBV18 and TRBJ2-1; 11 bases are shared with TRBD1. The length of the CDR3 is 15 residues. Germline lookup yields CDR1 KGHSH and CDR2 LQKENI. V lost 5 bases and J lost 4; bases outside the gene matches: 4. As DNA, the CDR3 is TGTGCCAGCTCAATCGGGACAGGGGGGTACAATGAGCAGTTCTTC. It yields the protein CASSIGTGGYNEQFF. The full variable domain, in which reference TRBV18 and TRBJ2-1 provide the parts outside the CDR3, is NAGVMQNPRHLVRRRGQEARLRCSPMKGHSHVYWYRQLPEEGLKFMVYLQKENIIDESGMPKERFSAEFPKEGPSILRIQQVVRGDSAAYFCASSIGTGGYNEQFFGPGTRLTVL.

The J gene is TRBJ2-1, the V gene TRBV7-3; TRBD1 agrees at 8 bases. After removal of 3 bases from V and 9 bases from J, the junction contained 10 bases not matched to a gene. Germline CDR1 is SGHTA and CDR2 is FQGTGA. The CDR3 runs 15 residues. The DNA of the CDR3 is TGTGCCAGCAGCTTCACCGGGACAGGCGGCGGTGAGCAGTTCTTC. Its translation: CASSFTGTGGGEQFF.

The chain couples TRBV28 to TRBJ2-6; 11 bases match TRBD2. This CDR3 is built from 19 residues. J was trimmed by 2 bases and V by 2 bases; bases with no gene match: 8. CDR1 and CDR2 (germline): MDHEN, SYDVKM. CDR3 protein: CASSLGLAGGGTGANVLTF. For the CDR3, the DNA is TGTGCCAGCAGTTTAGGTCTAGCGGGAGGAGGAACTGGGGCCAACGTCCTGACTTTC.

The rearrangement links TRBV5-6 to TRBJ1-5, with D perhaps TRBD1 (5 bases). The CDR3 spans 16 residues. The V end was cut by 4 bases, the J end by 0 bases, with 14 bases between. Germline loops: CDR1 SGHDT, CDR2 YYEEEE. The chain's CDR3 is CASSPTDTYSNQPQHF. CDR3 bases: TGTGCCAGCAGCCCGACAGACACCTATAGCAATCAGCCCCAGCATTTT.

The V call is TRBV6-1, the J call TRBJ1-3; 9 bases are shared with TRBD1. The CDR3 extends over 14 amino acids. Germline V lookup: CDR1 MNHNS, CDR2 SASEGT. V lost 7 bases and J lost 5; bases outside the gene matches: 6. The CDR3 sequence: CASIRDRARNTIYF. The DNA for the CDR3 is TGTGCCAGCATACGGGACAGGGCCCGAAACACCATATATTTT.

The CDR3 sequence is CASSGWTGGKPYEQYF. CDR3 coding DNA: TGTGCCAGCAGTGGCTGGACAGGGGGCAAACCCTACGAGCAGTACTTC. The gene calls are TRBV6-6 and TRBJ2-7; 11 nucleotides align to TRBD1. Germline V gene data show CDR1 as MNHNY and CDR2 as SVGAGI (reference sequence). CDR3 length: 16 amino acids. With 5 bases clipped from V and 2 bases from J, the junction kept 8 bases outside the gene matches.

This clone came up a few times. The chain's CDR3 is CASSPNSGANTGELFF. The DNA of the CDR3 is TGTGCCAGCAGTCCGAATAGCGGGGCCAACACCGGGGAGCTGTTTTTT. V and J are TRBV2 and TRBJ2-2, with 8 bases aligning to TRBD2. Looked up from germline, CDR1 is SNHLY and CDR2 is FYNNEI. The trim removed 5 bases at V and 2 bases at J, leaving 7 bases unmatched. The CDR3 is 16 residues long. The complete variable domain, with remaining parts taken from reference TRBV2 and TRBJ2-2, reads EPEVTQTPSHQVTQMGQEVILRCVPISNHLYFYWYRQILGQKVEFLVSFYNNEISEKSEIFDDQFSVERPDGSNFTLKIRSTKLEDSAMYFCASSPNSGANTGELFFGEGSRLTVL.

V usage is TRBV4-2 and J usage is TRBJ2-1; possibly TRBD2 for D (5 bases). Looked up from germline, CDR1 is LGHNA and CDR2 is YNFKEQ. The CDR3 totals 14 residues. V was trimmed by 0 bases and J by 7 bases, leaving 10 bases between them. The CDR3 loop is CASSQDIGGNEQFF. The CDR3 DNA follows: TGTGCCAGCAGCCAAGATATAGGCGGGAATGAGCAGTTCTTC.

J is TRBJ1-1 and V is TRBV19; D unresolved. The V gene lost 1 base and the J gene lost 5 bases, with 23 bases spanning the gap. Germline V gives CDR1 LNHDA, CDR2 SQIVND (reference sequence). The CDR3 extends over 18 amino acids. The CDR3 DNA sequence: TGTGCCAGTAGTATAGGAGCCCTGGGCTGGGTGGTTGGGACTGAAGCTTTCTTT. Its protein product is CASSIGALGWVVGTEAFF.

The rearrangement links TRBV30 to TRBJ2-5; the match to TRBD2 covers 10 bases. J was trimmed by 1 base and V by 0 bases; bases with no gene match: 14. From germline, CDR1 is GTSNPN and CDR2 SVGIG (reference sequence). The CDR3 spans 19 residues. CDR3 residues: CAWSVLDQRGGGFQETQYF. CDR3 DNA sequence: TGTGCCTGGAGTGTATTGGACCAGCGGGGGGGCGGGTTCCAAGAGACCCAGTACTTC.